This record looks at one T cell receptor (beta chain) sequence and its context. Its antigen is currently unknown. This record comes from a study of shared clonotypes between healthy human individuals. The overall study: Each donor's CD4 naive and CD4 memory cells filled three plates apiece, CD8 naive two, and CD8 memory one. Study results and caveats: Genetic and exposure-history diversity was limited by the few donors.

Into CD45RA+ naive and CD45RA-negative memory subsets, the CD4+ cells were split. Some clones are missing from TCRdb's copy, which holds only in-frame ones; the method was immunoSEQ multiplex PCR. The data hold about 2.4 million clones, with 85% to 95% observed a single time. Losses at the gene ends were 8 bases for V and 6 bases for J; bases not matched to a gene: 10. CDR1 is KGHSH and CDR2 is LQKENI in the germline V gene. The CDR3 has 15 amino acids. Sequences were obtained from naive CD4+ T cells sorted from blood. Subset of the sample: CD45RA+ positively selected. The chain employs TRBV18 and TRBJ1-6; 7 bases map to TRBD1. The receptor was isolated from a man between 18 and 35 years old in good health. The CDR3 DNA sequence: TGTGCCAGCAAACCAGGGACAGAACGTAATTCACCCCTCCACTTT. Translation: CASKPGTERNSPLHF.